This TCR beta chain was obtained from a study of T-cell memory formation after mild COVID-19. Study-wide results and limits: Clones that got smaller from day 15 to 85 had even CD4/CD8, while clones growing later tipped toward CD4+. Shrinking CD4+ clones resided mostly in CM and EM, and CD8+ ones in EMRA.

This clonotype showed up many times. The target antigen is unknown. This CDR3 contains 14 residues. J lost 4 bases, V lost 4 bases, and 4 bases had no gene match. CDR1 is KGHDR, CDR2 SFDVKD, per germline. TCRdb independently ran MiXCR on the 5' RACE reads; one entry per CDR3 protein. This sample has roughly 510,000 distinct CDR3 sequences; roughly 17% occur once, and the top ten carry roughly 8%. Sequencing input: PBMCs or a T cell subset sorted from them (not recorded which). This chain links TRBV24-1 with TRBJ2-3; 7 bases agree with TRBD1. The TCR originated in an adult woman who had mild COVID-19 (a few samples of this study predate the infection). Cell type and time point are not known. The CDR3 DNA reads as TGTGCCACCAGTGAATACAGGGGAGCAGATACGCAGTATTTT. Its protein is CATSEYRGADTQYF.